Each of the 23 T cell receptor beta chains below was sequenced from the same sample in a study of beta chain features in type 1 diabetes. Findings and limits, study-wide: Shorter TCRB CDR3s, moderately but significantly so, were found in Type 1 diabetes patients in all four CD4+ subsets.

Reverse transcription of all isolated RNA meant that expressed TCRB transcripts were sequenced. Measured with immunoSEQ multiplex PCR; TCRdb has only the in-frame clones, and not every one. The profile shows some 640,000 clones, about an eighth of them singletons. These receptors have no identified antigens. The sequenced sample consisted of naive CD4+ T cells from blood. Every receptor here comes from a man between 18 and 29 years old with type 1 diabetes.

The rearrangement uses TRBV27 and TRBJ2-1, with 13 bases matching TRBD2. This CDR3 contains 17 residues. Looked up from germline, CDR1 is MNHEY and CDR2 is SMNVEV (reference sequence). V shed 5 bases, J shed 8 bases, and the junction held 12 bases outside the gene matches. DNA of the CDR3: TGTGCCAGCAGTCCCCAAGGACTAGCGGGAGTCATGTATGAGCAGTTCTTC. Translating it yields CASSPQGLAGVMYEQFF.

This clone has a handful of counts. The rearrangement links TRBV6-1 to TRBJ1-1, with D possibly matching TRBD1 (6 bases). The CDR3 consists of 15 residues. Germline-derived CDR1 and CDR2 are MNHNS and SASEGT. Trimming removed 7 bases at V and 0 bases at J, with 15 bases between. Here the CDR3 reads CASTPLGQMNTEAFF. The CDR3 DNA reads TGTGCCAGCACCCCTTTGGGACAAATGAACACTGAAGCTTTCTTT.

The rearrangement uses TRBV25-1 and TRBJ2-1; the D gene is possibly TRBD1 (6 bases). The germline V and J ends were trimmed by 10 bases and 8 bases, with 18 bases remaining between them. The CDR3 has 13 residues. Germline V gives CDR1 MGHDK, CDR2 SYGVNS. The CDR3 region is CATLLQGRDEQFF. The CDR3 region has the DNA TGTGCCACCCTACTACAGGGTCGCGATGAGCAGTTCTTC.

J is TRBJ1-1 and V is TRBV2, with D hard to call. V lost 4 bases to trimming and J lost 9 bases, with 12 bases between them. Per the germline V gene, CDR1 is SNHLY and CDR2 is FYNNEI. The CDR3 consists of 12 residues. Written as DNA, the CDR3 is TGTGCCAGCAGTGGACGGCCTCATCAAGCTTTCTTT. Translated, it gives CASSGRPHQAFF.

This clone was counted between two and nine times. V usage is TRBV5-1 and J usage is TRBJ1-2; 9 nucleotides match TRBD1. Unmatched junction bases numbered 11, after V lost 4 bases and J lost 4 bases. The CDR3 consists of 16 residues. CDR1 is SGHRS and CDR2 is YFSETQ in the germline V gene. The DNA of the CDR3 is TGCGCCAGCAGCCCACCCATAACAGGGGGCGGCTATGGCTACACCTTC. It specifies CASSPPITGGGYGYTF. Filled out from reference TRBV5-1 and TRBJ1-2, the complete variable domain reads KAGVTQTPRYLIKTRGQQVTLSCSPISGHRSVSWYQQTPGQGLQFLFEYFSETQRNKGNFPGRFSGRQFSNSRSEMNVSTLELGDSALYLCASSPPITGGGYGYTFGSGTRLTVV.

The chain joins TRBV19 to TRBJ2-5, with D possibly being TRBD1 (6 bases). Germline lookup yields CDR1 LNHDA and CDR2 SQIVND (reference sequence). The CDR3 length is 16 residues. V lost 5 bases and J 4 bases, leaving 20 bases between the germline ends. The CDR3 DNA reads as TGTGCCAGTAGTCCAATGGACAGACCCCTTAGAGAGACCCAGTACTTC. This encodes CASSPMDRPLRETQYF. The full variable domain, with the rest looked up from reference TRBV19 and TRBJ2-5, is DGGITQSPKYLFRKEGQNVTLSCEQNLNHDAMYWYRQDPGQGLRLIYYSQIVNDFQKGDIAEGYSVSREKKESFPLTVTSAQKNPTAFYLCASSPMDRPLRETQYFGPGTRLLVL.

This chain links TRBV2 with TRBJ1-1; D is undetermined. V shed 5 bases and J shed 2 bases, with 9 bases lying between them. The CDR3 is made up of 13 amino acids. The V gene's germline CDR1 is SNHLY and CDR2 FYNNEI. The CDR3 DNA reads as TGTGCCAGCAGTCTGAAGGGAAACACTGAAGCTTTCTTT. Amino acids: CASSLKGNTEAFF.

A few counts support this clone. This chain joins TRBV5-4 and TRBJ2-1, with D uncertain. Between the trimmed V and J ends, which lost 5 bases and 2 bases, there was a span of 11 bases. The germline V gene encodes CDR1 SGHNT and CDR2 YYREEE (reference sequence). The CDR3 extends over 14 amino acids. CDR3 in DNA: TGTGCCAGCAGGACGTGGGCTCCCTACAATGAGCAGTTCTTC. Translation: CASRTWAPYNEQFF.

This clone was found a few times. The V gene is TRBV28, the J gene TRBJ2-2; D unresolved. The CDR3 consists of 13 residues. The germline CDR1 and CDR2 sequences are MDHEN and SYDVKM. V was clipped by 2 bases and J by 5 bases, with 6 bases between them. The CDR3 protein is CASSLVRTGELFF. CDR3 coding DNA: TGTGCCAGCAGTTTAGTGAGGACCGGGGAGCTGTTTTTT.

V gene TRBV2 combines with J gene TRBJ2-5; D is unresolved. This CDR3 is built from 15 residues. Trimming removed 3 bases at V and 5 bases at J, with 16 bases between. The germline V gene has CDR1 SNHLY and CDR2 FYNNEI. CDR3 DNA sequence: TGTGCCAGCAGTGACAAACCCAGCATCTGGGAGACCCAGTACTTC. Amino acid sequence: CASSDKPSIWETQYF.

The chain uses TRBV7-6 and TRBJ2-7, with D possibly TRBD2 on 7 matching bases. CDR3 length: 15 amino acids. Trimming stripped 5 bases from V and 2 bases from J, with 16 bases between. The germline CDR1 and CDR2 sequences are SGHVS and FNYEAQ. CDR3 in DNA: TGTGCCAGCAGCCCCCCGGGGGGCTTTACCTACGAGCAGTACTTC. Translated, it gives CASSPPGGFTYEQYF.

CDR3 sequence (DNA): TGTGCCAACTCGCTTTTTTCGACAGTGAACACCGGGGAGCTGTTTTTT. Translation gives CANSLFSTVNTGELFF. The chain is built from TRBV2 and TRBJ2-2; tentatively, D is TRBD1 (5 bases). The CDR3 extends over 16 amino acids. Germline V lookup: CDR1 SNHLY, CDR2 FYNNEI. V gave up 10 bases and J gave up 1 base, with 19 bases separating them.

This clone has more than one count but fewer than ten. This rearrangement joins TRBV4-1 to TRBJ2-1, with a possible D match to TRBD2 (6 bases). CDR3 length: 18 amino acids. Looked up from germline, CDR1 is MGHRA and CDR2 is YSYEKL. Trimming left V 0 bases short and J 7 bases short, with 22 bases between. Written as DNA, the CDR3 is TGCGCCAGCAGCCAAGATGTAAGGGCCGGAGGGCCGCTGAATGAGCAGTTCTTC. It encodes CASSQDVRAGGPLNEQFF.

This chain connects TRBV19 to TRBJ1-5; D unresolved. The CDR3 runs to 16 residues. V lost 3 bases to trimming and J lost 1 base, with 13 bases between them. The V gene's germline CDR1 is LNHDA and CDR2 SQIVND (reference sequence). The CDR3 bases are TGTGCCAGTAGTATGGGGAAAAGGTCGAGCAATCAGCCCCAGCATTTT. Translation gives CASSMGKRSSNQPQHF.

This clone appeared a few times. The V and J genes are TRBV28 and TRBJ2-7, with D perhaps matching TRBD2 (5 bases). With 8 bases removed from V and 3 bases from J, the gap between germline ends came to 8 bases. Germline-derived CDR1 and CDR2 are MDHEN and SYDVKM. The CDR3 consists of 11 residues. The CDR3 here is CASGDYYEQYF. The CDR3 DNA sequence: TGTGCCAGCGGAGACTACTACGAGCAGTACTTC.

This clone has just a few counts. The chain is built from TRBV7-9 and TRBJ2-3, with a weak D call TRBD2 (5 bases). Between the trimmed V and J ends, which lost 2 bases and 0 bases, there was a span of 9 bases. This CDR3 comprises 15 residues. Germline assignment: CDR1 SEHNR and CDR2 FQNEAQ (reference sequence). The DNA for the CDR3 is TGTGCCAGCAGCTTAAGAGCGGTTAGCACAGATACGCAGTATTTT. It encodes CASSLRAVSTDTQYF.

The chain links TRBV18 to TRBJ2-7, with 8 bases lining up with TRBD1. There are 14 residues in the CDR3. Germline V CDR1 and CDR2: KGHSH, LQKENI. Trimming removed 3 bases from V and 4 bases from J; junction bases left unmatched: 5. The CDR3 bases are TGTGCCAGCTCACCCAGGGGGCTAGCGTACGAGCAGTACTTC. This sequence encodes CASSPRGLAYEQYF. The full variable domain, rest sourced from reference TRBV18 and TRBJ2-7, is NAGVMQNPRHLVRRRGQEARLRCSPMKGHSHVYWYRQLPEEGLKFMVYLQKENIIDESGMPKERFSAEFPKEGPSILRIQQVVRGDSAAYFCASSPRGLAYEQYFGPGTRLTVT.

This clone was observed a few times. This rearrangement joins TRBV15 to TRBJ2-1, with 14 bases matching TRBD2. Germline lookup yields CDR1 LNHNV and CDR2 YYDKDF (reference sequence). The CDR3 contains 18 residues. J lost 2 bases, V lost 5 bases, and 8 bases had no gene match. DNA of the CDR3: TGTGCCACCAGCTTCGGGACTAGCGGGAGAATGACCTACAATGAGCAGTTCTTC. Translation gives CATSFGTSGRMTYNEQFF.

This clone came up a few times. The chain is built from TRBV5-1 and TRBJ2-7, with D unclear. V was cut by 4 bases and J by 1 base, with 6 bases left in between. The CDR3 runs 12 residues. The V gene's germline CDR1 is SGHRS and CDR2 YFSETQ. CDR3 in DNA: TGCGCCAGCAGCCCCGAATCCTACGAGCAGTACTTC. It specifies CASSPESYEQYF.

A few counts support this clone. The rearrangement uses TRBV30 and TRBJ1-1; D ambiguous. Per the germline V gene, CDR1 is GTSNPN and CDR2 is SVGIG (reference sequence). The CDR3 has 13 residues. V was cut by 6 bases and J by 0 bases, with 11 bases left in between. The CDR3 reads CACSRELNTEAFF. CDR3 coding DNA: TGTGCCTGCTCACGGGAATTGAACACTGAAGCTTTCTTT.

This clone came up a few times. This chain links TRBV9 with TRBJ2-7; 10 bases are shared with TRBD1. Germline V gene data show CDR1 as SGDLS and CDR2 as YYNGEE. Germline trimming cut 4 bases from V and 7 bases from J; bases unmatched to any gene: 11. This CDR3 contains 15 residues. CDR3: CASSREGQGLSEQYF. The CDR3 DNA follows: TGTGCCAGCAGCCGGGAGGGACAGGGGCTGTCGGAGCAGTACTTC. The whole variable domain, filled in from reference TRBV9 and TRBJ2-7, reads DSGVTQTPKHLITATGQRVTLRCSPRSGDLSVYWYQQSLDQGLQFLIQYYNGEERAKGNILERFSAQQFPDLHSELNLSSLELGDSALYFCASSREGQGLSEQYFGPGTRLTVT.

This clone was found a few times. In DNA, the CDR3 is TGTGCCATCAGTGTAGGGACAGGGGGCAGCGCCAAAAACATTCAGTACTTC. The encoded protein is CAISVGTGGSAKNIQYF. The genes are TRBV10-3 and TRBJ2-4; TRBD1 matches at 12 bases. This CDR3 has 17 residues. With 4 bases clipped from V and 1 base from J, the junction kept 5 bases outside the gene matches. From germline, CDR1 is ENHRY and CDR2 SYGVKD.

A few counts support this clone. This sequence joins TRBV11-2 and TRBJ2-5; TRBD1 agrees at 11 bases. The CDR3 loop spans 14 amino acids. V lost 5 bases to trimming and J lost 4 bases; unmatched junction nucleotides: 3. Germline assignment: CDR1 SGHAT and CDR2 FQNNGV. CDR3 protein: CASSPDRGRETQYF. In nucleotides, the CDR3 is TGTGCCAGCAGCCCGGACAGGGGGCGAGAGACCCAGTACTTC. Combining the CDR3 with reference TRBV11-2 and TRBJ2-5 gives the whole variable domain EAGVAQSPRYKIIEKRQSVAFWCNPISGHATLYWYQQILGQGPKLLIQFQNNGVVDDSQLPKDRFSAERLKGVDSTLKIQPAKLEDSAVYLCASSPDRGRETQYFGPGTRLLVL.